Detailed here is one TCR beta chain. This entry belongs to a study of technical replicates of blood from a few donors. Trimming cost V 4 bases and J 0 bases, with 9 bases left between them. Germline V gene lookup returns CDR1 SGHNT and CDR2 YENEEA. The CDR3 extends over 15 amino acids. Clones were read by immunoSEQ multiplex PCR, and TCRdb kept only the in-frame ones, dropping some. This sample has about 80,000 clones, with 90% to 95% found just once. Sequences were obtained from T cells isolated from PBMCs. The clonotype was recovered from a human donor in good health. The J gene is TRBJ2-2, the V gene TRBV11-3; perhaps TRBD2 as D (6 bases). The CDR3: CASSSGTANTGELFF. As DNA, the CDR3 is TGTGCCAGCAGCTCCGGGACTGCGAACACCGGGGAGCTGTTTTTT.